The source of this T cell receptor beta chain is a study of blood T cell repertoires in COVID-19. Study-level background: The United States, Italy and Spain were the sources of the acute and convalescent COVID-19 samples. T cells, B-cell-depleted T cells, or PBMCs supplied cDNA or gDNA.

Sequencing was performed with immunoSEQ multiplex PCR; in TCRdb, only in-frame clones are kept and a portion is missing. Here the sample spans about 280,000 clones, around nine tenths being singletons. Trimming pared 5 bases from V and 10 bases from J, leaving 15 bases between. The CDR3 is 13 residues long. From germline, CDR1 is SEHNR and CDR2 FQNEAQ (reference sequence). This TCR was sampled from a middle-aged man with active or convalescent COVID-19. This rearrangement joins TRBV7-9 to TRBJ2-1; a possible D gene is TRBD1 (5 bases). The sample consisted of peripheral blood. CDR3 loop: CASSPDSWAEQFF. For the CDR3, the DNA is TGTGCCAGCAGCCCCGACAGCTGGGCAGAGCAGTTCTTC.